These T cell receptor beta chains were read from a single sample in a study of post-analysis software for immune sequencing data. TCRdb independently ran MiXCR on the PCR reads; one entry per CDR3 protein. The repertoire includes fewer than 850,000 distinct CDR3 sequences, 25% to 30% of them detected once, and more than 0.45% sits in the top ten. The sequenced sample was blood. The origin of the receptors is a girl aged 10 to 17 with multiple sclerosis. CDR3s include the opening cysteine and the closing phenylalanine or tryptophan. D genes are given only for firm matches. Size tells how often a clone was seen (once, few, many) or the class of an expanded clone, and some rows leave it out.

V gene,D gene,J gene,CDR3 length,clone size,CDR3 DNA,CDR3 protein
TRBV7-8,TRBD2,TRBJ2-1,15,.,TGTGCCAGCAGCCAACTAGCGGGAGGGCTCAATGAGCAGTTCTTC,CASSQLAGGLNEQFF
TRBV7-9,TRBD2,TRBJ2-3,15,.,TGTGCCAGCAGTCTGCGGGGGGCCCTCACAGATACGCAGTATTTT,CASSLRGALTDTQYF
TRBV20-1,.,TRBJ1-4,15,few,TGCAGTGCTAGAGATTTCTACGGGAGTAATGAAAAACTGTTTTTT,CSARDFYGSNEKLFF
TRBV29-1,.,TRBJ2-5,12,many,TGCAGCGTGGTCCCAGAGCAAGAGACCCAGTACTTC,CSVVPEQETQYF
TRBV6-4,.,TRBJ1-2,15,few,TGTGCCAGCAGTGGGACGAGGAGCATCTCGGATGGCTACACCTTC,CASSGTRSISDGYTF
TRBV12-3/TRBV12-4,.,TRBJ1-1,15,.,TGTGCCAGCAGTTTAGGAGGACAGCCGAACACTGAAGCTTTCTTT,CASSLGGQPNTEAFF
TRBV10-3,TRBD2,TRBJ2-1,14,.,TGTGCCATCAGTGGCGGGAGTGCGGGGAATGAGCAGTTCTTC,CAISGGSAGNEQFF
TRBV5-1,.,TRBJ2-6,15,.,TGCGCCAGCAGCTTGGTGATGACCGGGGCCAACGTCCTGACTTTC,CASSLVMTGANVLTF
TRBV29-1,.,TRBJ2-1,15,.,TGCAGCGTTGGGGCCGAACCGAACTCCTACAATGAGCAGTTCTTC,CSVGAEPNSYNEQFF
TRBV6-5,.,TRBJ2-7,13,many,TGTGCCAGCAGTACCCCGGGAGATTCCGAGCAGTACTTC,CASSTPGDSEQYF
TRBV20-1,TRBD2,TRBJ2-3,15,few,TGCAGTGCTAGGACTAGCGGGCTTGCCACAGATACGCAGTATTTT,CSARTSGLATDTQYF
TRBV27,.,TRBJ1-2,14,.,TGTGCCGGCAGTTTATCTGGGCAGGGGAATGGCTACACCTTC,CAGSLSGQGNGYTF
TRBV12-5,.,TRBJ2-1,13,.,TGTGCTAGTGGTTTAGGTGGCTCGGGTGAGCAGTTCTTC,CASGLGGSGEQFF
TRBV12-3/TRBV12-4,.,TRBJ2-5,12,many,TGTGCCAGCAGTCGGGACATCGAGACCCAGTACTTC,CASSRDIETQYF
TRBV10-3,TRBD1,TRBJ2-1,15,few,TGTGCCATCAGTGCCAGGACAGGGCCCTACAATGAGCAGTTCTTC,CAISARTGPYNEQFF
TRBV29-1,TRBD1,TRBJ1-1,15,few,TGCAGCGGGTCCGGGACAGGGGGCAGGATCACTGAAGCTTTCTTT,CSGSGTGGRITEAFF
TRBV15,.,TRBJ1-4,14,.,TGTGCCACCAGCGGCGGGTCAACTAATGAAAAACTGTTTTTT,CATSGGSTNEKLFF
TRBV5-8,TRBD2,TRBJ2-5,17,.,TGTGCCAGCAGCCACGGGACTAGCGGGGGCCTACAAGAGACCCAGTACTTC,CASSHGTSGGLQETQYF
TRBV7-9,TRBD2,TRBJ2-3,16,.,TGTGCCAGCAGCTCAGGACTAGCGGGACTCACAGATACGCAGTATTTT,CASSSGLAGLTDTQYF
TRBV29-1,.,TRBJ2-3,17,.,TGCAGCGTTGAGGGGGCTCAAAATTTACGTAGCACAGATACGCAGTATTTT,CSVEGAQNLRSTDTQYF
TRBV28,.,TRBJ2-2,18,.,TGTGCCAGCAGTTTCCCCCGACACGGGGCGGCCCCCTCCGGGGAGCTGTTTTTT,CASSFPRHGAAPSGELFF
TRBV6-5,.,TRBJ2-1,15,.,TGTGCCAGCAGTTACGGGGGTAACTCCTACAATGAGCAGTTCTTC,CASSYGGNSYNEQFF
TRBV6-5,.,TRBJ2-7,14,.,TGTGCCAGCAGGTGGATGGAGAGCTCCTACGAGCAGTACTTC,CASRWMESSYEQYF
TRBV4-1,.,TRBJ2-3,15,.,TGCGCCAGCAGCCAAGACTTCGCGGGGCAAGATACGCAGTATTTT,CASSQDFAGQDTQYF
TRBV7-2,.,TRBJ2-5,16,few,TGTGCCAGCAGCCCCTTCTCGGCGGGACCGCAAGAGACCCAGTACTTC,CASSPFSAGPQETQYF
TRBV28,TRBD1,TRBJ1-1,16,.,TGTGCCAGCGGCGATCTTGGCAGGGGGCCGAACACTGAAGCTTTCTTT,CASGDLGRGPNTEAFF
TRBV10-3,.,TRBJ1-1,16,.,TGTGCCATCAGTGTGTCGTCCGGACGGAGGAACACTGAAGCTTTCTTT,CAISVSSGRRNTEAFF
TRBV5-8,.,TRBJ2-7,12,few,TGTGCCAGCAGCTTCGGCCGATACGAGCAGTACTTC,CASSFGRYEQYF
TRBV7-7,.,TRBJ2-3,14,.,TGTGCTAGCAGCTTTGGGGTATCCGCAGATGCGCAGTATTTT,CASSFGVSADAQYF
TRBV3-1,.,TRBJ2-5,15,few,TGTGCCAGCAGCCAAGTTGGAGGGGGCCGGGAGACCCAGTACTTC,CASSQVGGGRETQYF
TRBV7-8,TRBD2,TRBJ2-3,16,few,TGTGCCAGCAGCTGGATGGGGGGGGGGGACACAGATACGCAGTATTTT,CASSWMGGGDTDTQYF
TRBV7-2,.,TRBJ2-5,14,.,TGTGCCAGCAGCGGGGGGTGGCAGCAAGAGACCCAGTACTTC,CASSGGWQQETQYF
TRBV5-6,TRBD1,TRBJ1-2,14,.,TGTGCCAGCAGCAAAAACAGGGGATTTAATGGCTACACCTTC,CASSKNRGFNGYTF
TRBV28,.,TRBJ2-1,14,.,TGTGCCAGCAGTTCCCCCAGGGGGGGCGATGAGCAGTTCTTC,CASSSPRGGDEQFF
TRBV20-1,.,TRBJ2-1,14,few,TGCAGTGCTAACAGGCTCTTGCACGGCGGTGAGCAGTTCTTC,CSANRLLHGGEQFF
TRBV6-2/TRBV6-3,TRBD2,TRBJ2-3,15,.,TGTGCCAGCAGTTCCATAGCGGGGGGGCCTAATACGCAGTATTTT,CASSSIAGGPNTQYF
TRBV5-1,.,TRBJ2-5,12,.,TGCGCCAGCAGCGGGAACTTAAAGACCCAGTACTTC,CASSGNLKTQYF
TRBV6-6,.,TRBJ2-6,14,.,TGTGCCAGCAGTTCCATCTCTGGGGCCAACGTCCTGACTTTC,CASSSISGANVLTF
TRBV24-1,TRBD1,TRBJ2-3,16,.,TGTGCCACCAGTGAAGGGACAGGGAAAGGCACAGATACGCAGTATTTT,CATSEGTGKGTDTQYF
TRBV20-1,.,TRBJ2-1,14,.,TGCAGTGCCCTTCGGAGGGACTCCTACAATGAGCAGTTCTTC,CSALRRDSYNEQFF
TRBV3-1,.,TRBJ1-2,14,few,TGTGCCAGCAGCCAAGCGTCCGGCAGCTCGGGCTACACCTTC,CASSQASGSSGYTF